This entry features one T cell receptor beta chain sequence. The CDR3 covers 15 residues. Germline V gene data show CDR1 as SGHDT and CDR2 as YYEEEE. Trimming pared 3 bases from V and 5 bases from J, leaving 15 bases between. As originally analysed: Scientists estimated how many nucleated cells there were by amplifying reference gene primers. Sequenced by immunoSEQ multiplex PCR; TCRdb stores in-frame clones only, minus some. The V and J calls and clone size were taken over from that table, and D and trimming were inferred from the DNA. This sample has about 440,000 clones, with around 89% found just once. This sample is part of a study of blood T cell repertoires in COVID-19. As for the study in general: T cells, B-cell-depleted T cells, or PBMCs provided the cDNA or gDNA that served as material.

Sequencing was carried out using peripheral blood. The chain links TRBV5-6 to TRBJ1-3; D call uncertain. The receptor comes from a woman under 40 with acute or convalescent COVID-19. The CDR3 reads CASSSRTGLRNTIYF. The CDR3 DNA sequence: TGTGCCAGCAGCTCTCGGACTGGTCTTAGAAACACCATATATTTT.